The 18 T cell receptor beta chains below come from one sample, sequenced in a study of shared clonotypes between healthy human individuals (dated by TCRdb to 2019 to 2021). For the CD8 naive samples, CD45RO-negative cells were positively selected for CCR7, yielding a CD45RA+CCR7+ population from which TemRA cells were excluded. Library construction relied on the immunoSEQ multiplex PCR assay. TCRdb's version of the immuneACCESS table is confined to in-frame rearrangements and falls short of the full clone set. An unresolved V gene accounts for under half of the shortfall where checked; the remainder is of unknown origin. For this sample the table gives 560,000 or so clones, of which 95% to 96% were detected only once. 0.095% to 0.13% of the sample goes to the ten largest clones. Sequencing input: naive CD8+ T cells sorted from blood. The sample's cell subset or site label is to be understood as: CD45RA+CCR7+. Receptors originate from a woman under 40 in good health.

The chain employs TRBV7-4 and TRBJ2-7, with TRBD2 matching over 10 bases. CDR3 length: 14 residues. V shed 4 bases, J shed 3 bases, and the junction held 3 bases outside the gene matches. Per the germline V gene, CDR1 is SGHVT and CDR2 is SQSDAQ. Written as DNA, the CDR3 is TGTGCCAGCAGCTCCTTAGCGGGAGGCTACGAGCAGTACTTC. It is translated as CASSSLAGGYEQYF.

This sequence joins TRBV25-1 and TRBJ2-5; 7 bases fit TRBD2. CDR3 size: 15 residues. Germline trimming cut 4 bases from V and 2 bases from J; bases unmatched to any gene: 7. Germline V gives CDR1 MGHDK, CDR2 SYGVNS. CDR3 bases: TGTGCCAGCAGTGTGGCTAGCGGACATCAAGAGACCCAGTACTTC. This gives the protein CASSVASGHQETQYF.

The chain is built from TRBV4-1 and TRBJ2-7, with 7 nucleotides matching TRBD2. Germline assignment: CDR1 MGHRA and CDR2 YSYEKL. Germline trimming cut 2 bases from V and 7 bases from J; bases unmatched to any gene: 5. The CDR3 runs to 13 residues. CDR3 region: CASSQKLGGEQYF. In DNA, the CDR3 is TGCGCCAGCAGCCAAAAATTGGGGGGGGAGCAGTACTTC.

The rearrangement joins TRBV21-1 to TRBJ1-2; the table's TRBD1 call for D was not verified on the DNA. TRBV21-1 is reported as a pseudogene. The CDR3 sequence is 16 residues long. The CDR3 DNA reads TGTGCCAGCAGCAGAGACCACAGGGGTTTAACCTATGGCTACACCTTC. Its translation: CASSRDHRGLTYGYTF.

The CDR3 DNA sequence: TGTGCCAGCAGCTTGGACAGGTTAACCTCCTACGAGCAGTACTTC. This encodes CASSLDRLTSYEQYF. This chain links TRBV7-9 with TRBJ2-7; 7 bases agree with TRBD1. Germline V gene sequence: CDR1 SEHNR, CDR2 FQNEAQ (reference sequence). J gave up 0 bases and V 3 bases, and 5 bases lay outside the gene matches. The CDR3 runs to 15 residues.

This clone was seen more than once but under ten times. This sequence joins TRBV5-4 and TRBJ1-1; D unclear. Deletions cut 4 bases from V and 7 bases from J, with 14 bases between. The CDR3 sequence is 13 residues long. Germline assignment: CDR1 SGHNT and CDR2 YYREEE (reference sequence). The CDR3, as DNA: TGTGCCAGCAGCGGCGCTAACACTAATGAAGCTTTCTTT. Encoded protein: CASSGANTNEAFF.

This chain uses TRBV29-1 with TRBJ2-7; TRBD1 matches at 11 bases. Germline V lookup: CDR1 SQVTM, CDR2 ANQGSEA. V was clipped by 7 bases and J by 5 bases; unmatched bases: 7. The CDR3 spans 13 residues. CDR3 region: CSAGTGGADEQYF. CDR3 sequence (DNA): TGCAGCGCTGGGACAGGGGGTGCGGACGAGCAGTACTTC.

The chain links TRBV27 to TRBJ1-5; TRBD1 is a possible D gene (5 bases). Germline CDR1 MNHEY, CDR2 SMNVEV (reference sequence). V was clipped by 2 bases and J by 2 bases, with 13 bases between them. The CDR3 spans 16 residues. CDR3 nucleotides: TGTGCCAGCAGTTTAATGCCGGCACAGGGCAATCAGCCCCAGCATTTT. This encodes CASSLMPAQGNQPQHF.

The chain is built from TRBV19 and TRBJ1-5; D not resolved. The CDR3 loop spans 15 amino acids. Trimming cost V 7 bases and J 0 bases, with 13 bases left between them. CDR1 is LNHDA and CDR2 is SQIVND in the germline V gene (reference sequence). The CDR3 region has the DNA TGTGCCAGTACCGATGGACCGAATAGCAATCAGCCCCAGCATTTT. Protein sequence: CASTDGPNSNQPQHF.

The chain carries TRBV9 and TRBJ2-3, with D perhaps given as TRBD1 or TRBD2 (5 bases each). CDR3 length: 15 residues. In germline, CDR1 is SGDLS, CDR2 YYNGEE. V lost 4 bases and J 0 bases, leaving 12 bases between the germline ends. This CDR3 reads CASSSRRDSTDTQYF. In DNA form, the CDR3 reads TGTGCCAGCAGCTCCCGCCGGGACAGCACAGATACGCAGTATTTT.

This clone was found once. The CDR3 nucleotides are TGTGCCAGCAGCTTGATAACAGGGTTTCAGCCCCAGCATTTT. Translation: CASSLITGFQPQHF. The chain couples TRBV5-5 to TRBJ1-5; D is perhaps TRBD1 (6 bases). The ends were cut back, 1 base at V and 6 bases at J, with 11 bases in the middle. The CDR3 loop spans 14 amino acids. The germline V gene has CDR1 SGHKS and CDR2 YYEKEE (reference sequence).

The chain has TRBV6-6 and TRBJ1-2; maybe TRBD1 (6 bases). The CDR3 loop spans 13 amino acids. V dropped 6 bases and J dropped 2 bases, with 10 bases sitting between them. Germline V gene data show CDR1 as MNHNY and CDR2 as SVGAGI (reference sequence). The CDR3 protein is CASSRDRNYGYTF. CDR3 sequence (DNA): TGTGCCAGCAGCCGCGACAGGAACTATGGCTACACCTTC.

The J gene is TRBJ1-4, the V gene TRBV2, with 7 nucleotides matching TRBD1. Germline CDR1 and CDR2: SNHLY and FYNNEI. CDR3 length: 15 residues. V dropped 4 bases and J dropped 4; count of bases not matched to a gene: 6. The CDR3 DNA sequence: TGTGCCAGCAGTGCCTCGGACAGGCTTAATGAAAAACTGTTTTTT. Its translation: CASSASDRLNEKLFF.

The rearrangement links TRBV28 to TRBJ1-5, with a tentative D call TRBD1 (6 bases). There are 14 residues in the CDR3. Germline values: CDR1 MDHEN, CDR2 SYDVKM. The V end lost 4 bases, the J end lost 5 bases, and 12 bases lay between the germline ends. The CDR3 is CASSYDRYYQPQHF. The CDR3 DNA reads TGTGCCAGCAGTTATGACAGGTACTATCAGCCCCAGCATTTT.

This clone was seen a single time. The chain is built from TRBV15 and TRBJ2-5, with 8 bases lining up with TRBD1. Germline V gene lookup returns CDR1 LNHNV and CDR2 YYDKDF (reference sequence). This CDR3 spans 15 amino acids. The V gene end was trimmed by 1 base and the J gene end by 2 bases; junction bases not matched to a gene: 3. The CDR3, as DNA: TGTGCCACCAGCAGAGGTGGACAGGGACAAGAGACCCAGTACTTC. It specifies CATSRGGQGQETQYF.

The gene calls are TRBV7-9 and TRBJ1-1; weak D call: TRBD1 (5 bases). The CDR3 extends over 16 amino acids. Germline-derived CDR1 and CDR2 are SEHNR and FQNEAQ (reference sequence). V lost 1 base, J lost 3 bases, and 15 bases lay in between. The CDR3 is CASSLGGGAEDTEAFF. CDR3 sequence (DNA): TGTGCCAGCAGCTTAGGGGGTGGGGCTGAGGACACTGAAGCTTTCTTT.

A single count supports this clone. The chain couples TRBV2 to TRBJ2-1; 9 nucleotides agree with TRBD2. This CDR3 has 15 residues. The V gene end was trimmed by 4 bases and the J gene end by 6 bases; junction bases not matched to a gene: 7. In germline, CDR1 is SNHLY, CDR2 FYNNEI. The DNA of the CDR3 is TGTGCCAGCAGTGCGGGGACTAGCAGCCGCAATGAGCAGTTCTTC. Its protein is CASSAGTSSRNEQFF.

The gene calls are TRBV28 and TRBJ2-7; TRBD2 aligns across 12 bases. Germline values: CDR1 MDHEN, CDR2 SYDVKM. The CDR3 has 15 amino acids. V trimming: 5 bases; J trimming: 4 bases; junction bases outside the gene matches: 6. The CDR3 loop reads CASSPTSGRWYEQYF. CDR3 sequence (DNA): TGTGCCAGCAGTCCCACTAGCGGGAGGTGGTACGAGCAGTACTTC.